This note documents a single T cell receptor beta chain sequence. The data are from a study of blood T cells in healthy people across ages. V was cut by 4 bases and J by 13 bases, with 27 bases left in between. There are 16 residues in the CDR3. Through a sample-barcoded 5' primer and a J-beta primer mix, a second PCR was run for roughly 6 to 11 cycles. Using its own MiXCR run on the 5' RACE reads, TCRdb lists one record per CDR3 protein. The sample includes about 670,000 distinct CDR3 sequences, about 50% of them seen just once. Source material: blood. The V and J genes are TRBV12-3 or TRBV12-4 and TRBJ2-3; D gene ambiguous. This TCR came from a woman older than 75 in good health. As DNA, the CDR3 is TGTGCCAGCAGTTCGTCCACCGACGACCGCACAGATGTGGAGTATTTT. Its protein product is CASSSSTDDRTDVEYF.